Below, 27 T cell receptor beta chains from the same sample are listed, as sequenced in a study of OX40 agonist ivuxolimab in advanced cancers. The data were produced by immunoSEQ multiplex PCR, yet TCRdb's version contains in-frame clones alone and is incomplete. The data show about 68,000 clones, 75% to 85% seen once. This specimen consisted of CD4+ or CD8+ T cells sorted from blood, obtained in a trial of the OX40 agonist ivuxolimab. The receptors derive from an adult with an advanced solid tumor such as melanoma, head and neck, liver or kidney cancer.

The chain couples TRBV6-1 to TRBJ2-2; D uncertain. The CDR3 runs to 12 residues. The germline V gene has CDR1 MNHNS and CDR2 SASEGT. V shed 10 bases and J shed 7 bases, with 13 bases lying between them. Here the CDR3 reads CAILSPGGELFF. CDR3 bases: TGTGCCATCCTCTCGCCGGGCGGGGAGCTGTTTTTT.

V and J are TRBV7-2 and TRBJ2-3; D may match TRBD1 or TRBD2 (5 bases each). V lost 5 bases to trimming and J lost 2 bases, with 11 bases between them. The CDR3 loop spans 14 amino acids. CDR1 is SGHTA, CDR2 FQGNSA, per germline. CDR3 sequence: CASSRGELTDTQYF. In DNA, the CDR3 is TGTGCCAGCAGCCGGGGCGAGCTCACAGATACGCAGTATTTT.

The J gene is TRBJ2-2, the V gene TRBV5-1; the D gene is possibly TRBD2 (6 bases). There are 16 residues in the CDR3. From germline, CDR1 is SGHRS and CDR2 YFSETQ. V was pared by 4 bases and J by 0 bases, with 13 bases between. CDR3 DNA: TGCGCCAGCAGCAGTACTAGCAGGACGAACACCGGGGAGCTGTTTTTT. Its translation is CASSSTSRTNTGELFF.

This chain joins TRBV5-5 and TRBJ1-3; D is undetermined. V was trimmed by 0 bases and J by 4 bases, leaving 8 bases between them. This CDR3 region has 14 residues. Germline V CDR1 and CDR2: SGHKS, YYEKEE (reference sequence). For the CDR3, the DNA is TGTGCCAGCAGCTTGGGGTTTCTCGGAAACACCATATATTTT. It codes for CASSLGFLGNTIYF.

CDR3: CASSTLPQETQYF. The CDR3 coding sequence is TGTGCCAGTAGTACTCTACCGCAAGAGACCCAGTACTTC. The chain links TRBV19 to TRBJ2-5; D not certain. The V and J ends lost 4 bases and 2 bases respectively, with 8 bases between them. Germline CDR1 reads LNHDA; CDR2 reads SQIVND (reference sequence). The CDR3 length is 13 residues.

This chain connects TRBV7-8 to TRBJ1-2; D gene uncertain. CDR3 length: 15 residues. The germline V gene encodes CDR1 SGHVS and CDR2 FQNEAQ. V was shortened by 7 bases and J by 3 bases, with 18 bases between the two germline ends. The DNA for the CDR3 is TGTGCCAGCACCCGTAGTAGTGGTGCCCACTATGGCTACACCTTC. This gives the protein CASTRSSGAHYGYTF.

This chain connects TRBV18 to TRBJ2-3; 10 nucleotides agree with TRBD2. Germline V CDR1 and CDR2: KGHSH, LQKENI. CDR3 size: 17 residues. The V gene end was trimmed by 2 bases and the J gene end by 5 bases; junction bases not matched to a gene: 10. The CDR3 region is CASSPYPSGSEGDTQYF. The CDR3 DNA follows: TGTGCCAGCTCACCATACCCTAGCGGGAGTGAGGGAGATACGCAGTATTTT.

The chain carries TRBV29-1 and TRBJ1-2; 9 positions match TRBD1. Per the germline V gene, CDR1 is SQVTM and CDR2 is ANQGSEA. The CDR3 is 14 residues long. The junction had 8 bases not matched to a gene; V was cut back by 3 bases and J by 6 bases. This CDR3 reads CSVDVNRGLDGYTF. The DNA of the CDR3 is TGCAGCGTTGACGTTAACAGGGGGCTAGATGGCTACACCTTC.

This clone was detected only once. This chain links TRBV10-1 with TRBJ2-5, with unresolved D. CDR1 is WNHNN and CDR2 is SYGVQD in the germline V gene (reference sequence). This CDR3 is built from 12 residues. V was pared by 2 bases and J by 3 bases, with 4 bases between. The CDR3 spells CASSEGEETQYF. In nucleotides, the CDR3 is TGCGCCAGCAGTGAGGGGGAAGAGACCCAGTACTTC.

CDR3 coding DNA: TGTGCCAGCAGCTTGGATAAAAGGGGGCTGTACGAGCAGTACTTC. It yields the protein CASSLDKRGLYEQYF. This chain joins TRBV11-2 and TRBJ2-7; 7 bases map to TRBD1. Germline V gene data show CDR1 as SGHAT and CDR2 as FQNNGV. With V trimmed by 3 bases and J by 4 bases, 9 bases remained unmatched. The CDR3 runs to 15 residues.

The CDR3 is CASSPSGRGSHEQYF. The CDR3 region has the DNA TGTGCCAGCAGCCCCTCGGGACGCGGGTCCCACGAGCAGTACTTC. The chain uses TRBV7-2 and TRBJ2-7; D assignment may be TRBD1 or TRBD2 (5 bases each). The CDR3 contains 15 residues. The V end was cut by 5 bases, the J end by 5 bases, with 19 bases between. The germline V gene encodes CDR1 SGHTA and CDR2 FQGNSA.

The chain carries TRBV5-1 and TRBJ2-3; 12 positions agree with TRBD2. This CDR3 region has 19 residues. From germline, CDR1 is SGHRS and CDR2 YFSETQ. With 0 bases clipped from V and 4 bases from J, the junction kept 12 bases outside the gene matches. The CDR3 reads CASSLEPSGRVSGADTQYF. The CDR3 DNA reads TGCGCCAGCAGCTTGGAGCCTAGCGGGAGGGTCTCGGGAGCAGATACGCAGTATTTT.

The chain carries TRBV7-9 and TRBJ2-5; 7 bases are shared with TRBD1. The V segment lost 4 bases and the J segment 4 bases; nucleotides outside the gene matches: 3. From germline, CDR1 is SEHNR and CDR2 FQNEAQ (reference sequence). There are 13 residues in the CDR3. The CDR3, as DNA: TGTGCCAGCAGCTCTTCAGGGGGAGAGACCCAGTACTTC. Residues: CASSSSGGETQYF.

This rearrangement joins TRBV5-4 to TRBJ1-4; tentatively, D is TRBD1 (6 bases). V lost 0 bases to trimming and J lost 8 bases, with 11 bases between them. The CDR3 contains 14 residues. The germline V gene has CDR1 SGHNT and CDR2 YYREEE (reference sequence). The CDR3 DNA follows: TGTGCCAGCAGCTTGGTGGGGGCCCCCGAAAAACTGTTTTTT. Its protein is CASSLVGAPEKLFF.

The CDR3 is CASRGTVTGELFF. CDR3 DNA: TGTGCCAGCAGAGGGACAGTGACCGGGGAGCTGTTTTTT. The chain employs TRBV6-1 and TRBJ2-2; 7 bases are a match to TRBD1. With V trimmed by 6 bases and J by 5 bases, 3 bases remained unmatched. The length of the CDR3 is 13 residues. The germline V gene encodes CDR1 MNHNS and CDR2 SASEGT.

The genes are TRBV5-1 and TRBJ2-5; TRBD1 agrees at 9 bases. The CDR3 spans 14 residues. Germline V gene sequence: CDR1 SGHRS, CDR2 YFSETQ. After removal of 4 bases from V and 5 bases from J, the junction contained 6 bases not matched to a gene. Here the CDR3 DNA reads TGCGCCAGCAGCCAGGGACAGGGAGGGGAGACCCAGTACTTC. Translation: CASSQGQGGETQYF. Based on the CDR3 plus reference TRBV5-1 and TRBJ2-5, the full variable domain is KAGVTQTPRYLIKTRGQQVTLSCSPISGHRSVSWYQQTPGQGLQFLFEYFSETQRNKGNFPGRFSGRQFSNSRSEMNVSTLELGDSALYLCASSQGQGGETQYFGPGTRLLVL.

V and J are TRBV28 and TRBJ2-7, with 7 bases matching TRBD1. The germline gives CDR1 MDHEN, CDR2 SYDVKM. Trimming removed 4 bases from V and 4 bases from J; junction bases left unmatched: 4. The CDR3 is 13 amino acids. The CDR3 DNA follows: TGTGCCAGCAGTTCCGGCAGGGGGTACGAGCAGTACTTC. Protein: CASSSGRGYEQYF.

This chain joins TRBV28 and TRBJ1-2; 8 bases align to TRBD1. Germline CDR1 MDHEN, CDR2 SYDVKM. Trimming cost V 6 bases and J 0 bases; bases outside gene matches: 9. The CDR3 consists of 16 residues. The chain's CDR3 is CASSSDRGRSNYGYTF. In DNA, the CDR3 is TGTGCCAGCAGCTCCGACAGGGGAAGATCTAACTATGGCTACACCTTC.

The CDR3 DNA follows: TGTGCCAGCAGTCATCAGGGGAGGGACGATACGCAGTATTTT. This codes for CASSHQGRDDTQYF. The chain couples TRBV6-5 to TRBJ2-3, with a tentative D call TRBD2 (7 bases). From germline, CDR1 is MNHEY and CDR2 SVGAGI. The V gene lost 5 bases and the J gene lost 6 bases, with 15 bases spanning the gap. The CDR3 covers 14 residues.

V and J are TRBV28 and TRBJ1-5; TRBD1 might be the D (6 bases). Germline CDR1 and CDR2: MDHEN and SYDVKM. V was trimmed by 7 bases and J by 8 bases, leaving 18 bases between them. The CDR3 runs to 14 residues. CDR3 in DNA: TGTGCCAGCAATCCTCCCCTGGGGGGCAAGCCCCAGCATTTT. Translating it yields CASNPPLGGKPQHF.

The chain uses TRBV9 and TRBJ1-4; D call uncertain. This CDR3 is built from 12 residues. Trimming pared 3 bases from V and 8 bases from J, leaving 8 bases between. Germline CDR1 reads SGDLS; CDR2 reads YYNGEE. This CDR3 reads CASSADGEKLFF. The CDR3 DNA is TGTGCCAGCAGCGCCGATGGCGAAAAACTGTTTTTT.

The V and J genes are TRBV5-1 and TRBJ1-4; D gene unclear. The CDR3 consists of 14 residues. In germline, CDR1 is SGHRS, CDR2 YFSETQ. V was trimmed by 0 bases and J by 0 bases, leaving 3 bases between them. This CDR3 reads CASSLAATNEKLFF. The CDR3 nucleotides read TGCGCCAGCAGCTTGGCTGCAACTAATGAAAAACTGTTTTTT.

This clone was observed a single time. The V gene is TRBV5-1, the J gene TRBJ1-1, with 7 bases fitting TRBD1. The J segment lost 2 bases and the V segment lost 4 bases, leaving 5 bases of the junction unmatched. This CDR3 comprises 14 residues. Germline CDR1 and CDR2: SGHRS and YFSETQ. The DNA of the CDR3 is TGCGCCAGCAGCAATGACAGGGTAAACACTGAAGCTTTCTTT. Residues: CASSNDRVNTEAFF. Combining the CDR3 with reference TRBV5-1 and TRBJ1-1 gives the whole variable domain KAGVTQTPRYLIKTRGQQVTLSCSPISGHRSVSWYQQTPGQGLQFLFEYFSETQRNKGNFPGRFSGRQFSNSRSEMNVSTLELGDSALYLCASSNDRVNTEAFFGQGTRLTVV.

The CDR3 reads CASSQGGLAGNQPQHF. The CDR3 region has the DNA TGTGCCAGCAGCCAAGGGGGACTCGCCGGCAATCAGCCCCAGCATTTT. The chain combines TRBV4-2 with TRBJ1-5, with D possibly matching TRBD1 (5 bases). The germline CDR1 and CDR2 sequences are LGHNA and YNFKEQ. V was trimmed by 1 base and J by 2 bases, leaving 12 bases between them. This CDR3 region has 16 residues.

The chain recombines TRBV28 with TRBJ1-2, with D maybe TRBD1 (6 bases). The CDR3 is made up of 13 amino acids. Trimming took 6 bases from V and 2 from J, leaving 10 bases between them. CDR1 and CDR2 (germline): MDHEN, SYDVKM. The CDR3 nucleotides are TGTGCCAGCAGATCCGGACAGAACTATGGCTACACCTTC. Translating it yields CASRSGQNYGYTF.

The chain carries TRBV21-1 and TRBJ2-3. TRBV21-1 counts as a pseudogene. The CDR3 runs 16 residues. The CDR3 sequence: CASSKVNLGTRDTQYF. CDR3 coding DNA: TGTGCCAGCAGCAAAGTTAATCTCGGCACCCGGGATACGCAGTATTTT.

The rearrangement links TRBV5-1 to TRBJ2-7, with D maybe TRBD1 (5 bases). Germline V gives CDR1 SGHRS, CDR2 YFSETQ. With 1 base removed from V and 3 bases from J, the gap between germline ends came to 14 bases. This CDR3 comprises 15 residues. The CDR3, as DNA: TGCGCCAGCAGCTTGCAAGGGGCACTCGACTACGAGCAGTACTTC. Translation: CASSLQGALDYEQYF.